These 22 T cell receptor beta chains were all obtained from the same sample, sequenced in a study of T cell responses to AZD1222 COVID-19 vaccine (dated by TCRdb to about 2021). The receptor library was made with the immunoSEQ multiplex PCR assay. TCRdb took over this immuneACCESS table, retaining in-frame rearrangements with V and J assigned. Such tables are incomplete; in checked studies, under half of the missing clones stem from an unresolved V gene, and the remainder is unexplained. The sample yields roughly 150,000 clones; roughly 92% were counted once. The top ten hold roughly 1.2% of the sample. The time point label, read with the paper, signifies: about 28 days (+/-7) after the second vaccine dose. The sequencing used peripheral blood, collected 28 days after the second AZD1222 dose. These receptors all come from an adult who received the AZD1222 COVID-19 vaccine.

This rearrangement joins TRBV7-9 to TRBJ2-7; D gene ambiguous. Trimming took off 5 bases at V and 1 base at J, with 21 bases between the two ends. The germline V gene has CDR1 SEHNR and CDR2 FQNEAQ (reference sequence). The length of the CDR3 is 17 residues. The CDR3 nucleotides are TGTGCCAGCAGCCCCAACCCTCGGCAGGCCTTTTCCTACGAGCAGTACTTC. Its translation: CASSPNPRQAFSYEQYF.

V gene TRBV27 combines with J gene TRBJ2-1; a weak D match, TRBD2 (6 bases). V lost 2 bases to trimming and J lost 5 bases, with 19 bases between them. The CDR3 covers 17 residues. Per germline, CDR1 MNHEY and CDR2 SMNVEV (reference sequence). The CDR3 region has the DNA TGTGCCAGCAGTTTAACCCGTACTTCGGGACTTGACAATGAGCAGTTCTTC. Its protein product is CASSLTRTSGLDNEQFF.

The V gene is TRBV5-1, the J gene TRBJ2-1; 10 bases agree with TRBD2. The CDR3 is 14 residues long. Germline CDR1 and CDR2: SGHRS and YFSETQ. V was clipped by 6 bases and J by 5 bases; unmatched bases: 5. CDR3 amino acids: CASIEGLADNEQFF. Written as DNA, the CDR3 is TGCGCCAGCATCGAAGGACTAGCGGACAATGAGCAGTTCTTC.

This chain links TRBV19 with TRBJ2-7; 10 bases fit TRBD2. Germline CDR1 reads LNHDA; CDR2 reads SQIVND (reference sequence). The CDR3 has 13 residues. J lost 1 base, V lost 10 bases, and 4 bases had no gene match. CDR3 residues: CATGLAASYEQYF. The DNA for the CDR3 is TGTGCCACTGGACTAGCGGCATCCTACGAGCAGTACTTC. Full variable domain (outside the CDR3, taken from reference TRBV19 and TRBJ2-7): DGGITQSPKYLFRKEGQNVTLSCEQNLNHDAMYWYRQDPGQGLRLIYYSQIVNDFQKGDIAEGYSVSREKKESFPLTVTSAQKNPTAFYLCATGLAASYEQYFGPGTRLTVT.

The rearrangement uses TRBV18 and TRBJ1-1; D gene ambiguous. This CDR3 spans 15 amino acids. Germline CDR1 reads KGHSH; CDR2 reads LQKENI. Trimming removed 3 bases at V and 6 bases at J, with 17 bases between. CDR3 in amino acids: CASSPPQGSWPEAFF. CDR3 nucleotides: TGTGCCAGCTCACCCCCGCAAGGGTCCTGGCCTGAAGCTTTCTTT.

The chain is built from TRBV9 and TRBJ2-1, with TRBD1 matching over 7 bases. Germline trimming cut 3 bases from V and 2 bases from J; bases unmatched to any gene: 5. CDR3 length equals 15 residues. Germline lookup yields CDR1 SGDLS and CDR2 YYNGEE. This CDR3 reads CASSAQGFPYNEQFF. The CDR3 nucleotides are TGTGCCAGCAGCGCACAGGGGTTCCCCTACAATGAGCAGTTCTTC.

The rearrangement links TRBV5-4 to TRBJ2-6; D possibly corresponds to TRBD1 (6 bases). Looked up from germline, CDR1 is SGHNT and CDR2 is YYREEE (reference sequence). V gave up 2 bases and J gave up 0 bases, with 15 bases separating them. This CDR3 comprises 18 residues. The CDR3 loop reads CASSFRQGKISGANVLTF. CDR3 sequence (DNA): TGTGCCAGCAGCTTCAGGCAGGGGAAAATCTCTGGGGCCAACGTCCTGACTTTC.

This clone appeared once. The V call is TRBV5-4, the J call TRBJ2-7; TRBD2 matches 11 bases. The J segment lost 0 bases and the V segment lost 5 bases, leaving 7 bases of the junction unmatched. CDR3 length: 16 residues. CDR1 and CDR2 (germline): SGHNT, YYREEE (reference sequence). The CDR3 nucleotides are TGTGCCAGCAGTCCTACTAGCGGGGGCAACTCCTACGAGCAGTACTTC. Amino acids: CASSPTSGGNSYEQYF.

This clone was seen a single time. The genes are TRBV5-4 and TRBJ2-7; 7 bases fit TRBD1. The length of the CDR3 is 17 residues. CDR1 and CDR2 (germline): SGHNT, YYREEE (reference sequence). V lost 3 bases to trimming and J lost 3 bases; unmatched junction nucleotides: 15. The CDR3 bases are TGTGCCAGCAGCTCACCCGGGACAGCCCGGAATTACTACGAGCAGTACTTC. The encoded protein is CASSSPGTARNYYEQYF.

The chain recombines TRBV6-5 with TRBJ2-3; D gene uncertain. This CDR3 region has 15 residues. Germline V CDR1 and CDR2: MNHEY, SVGAGI. V was cut by 0 bases and J by 1 base, with 8 bases left in between. CDR3 residues: CASSYSLAGTDTQYF. Written as DNA, the CDR3 is TGTGCCAGCAGTTACTCGTTGGCCGGCACAGATACGCAGTATTTT.

This chain joins TRBV29-1 and TRBJ1-3; D not certain. V was trimmed by 6 bases and J by 0 bases, leaving 9 bases between them. Germline values: CDR1 SQVTM, CDR2 ANQGSEA. The CDR3 consists of 13 residues. CDR3 DNA sequence: TGCAGCGTGGACGGAAACTCTGGAAACACCATATATTTT. Its translation: CSVDGNSGNTIYF. Using reference TRBV29-1 and TRBJ1-3 for the parts outside the CDR3, the full variable domain is SAVISQKPSRDICQRGTSLTIQCQVDSQVTMMFWYRQQPGQSLTLIATANQGSEATYESGFVIDKFPISRPNLTFSTLTVSNMSPEDSSIYLCSVDGNSGNTIYFGEGSWLTVV.

This rearrangement joins TRBV27 to TRBJ1-5; D not resolved. The germline V and J ends were trimmed by 3 bases and 5 bases, with 11 bases remaining between them. Germline CDR1 and CDR2: MNHEY and SMNVEV (reference sequence). This CDR3 contains 14 residues. The CDR3 DNA is TGTGCCAGCAGTTTGACACAGACTTATCAGCCCCAGCATTTT. Its translation is CASSLTQTYQPQHF.

The chain carries TRBV29-1 and TRBJ2-1; D gene ambiguous. The germline V gene has CDR1 SQVTM and CDR2 ANQGSEA. This CDR3 contains 14 residues. Between the trimmed V and J ends, which lost 3 bases and 5 bases, there was a span of 14 bases. In DNA form, the CDR3 reads TGCAGCGTTGAGGGCTCTTACAGACACAATGAGCAGTTCTTC. Its translation is CSVEGSYRHNEQFF.

J is TRBJ1-1 and V is TRBV11-2; D is uncertain. V gave up 1 base and J gave up 0 bases, with 12 bases separating them. The CDR3 extends over 16 amino acids. Germline CDR1 is SGHAT and CDR2 is FQNNGV. This CDR3 is CASSLVDIRLNTEAFF. In nucleotides, the CDR3 is TGTGCCAGCAGCTTAGTCGACATCCGGCTGAACACTGAAGCTTTCTTT. Looking up the rest from reference TRBV11-2 and TRBJ1-1 gives the full variable domain: EAGVAQSPRYKIIEKRQSVAFWCNPISGHATLYWYQQILGQGPKLLIQFQNNGVVDDSQLPKDRFSAERLKGVDSTLKIQPAKLEDSAVYLCASSLVDIRLNTEAFFGQGTRLTVV.

DNA for the CDR3: TGTGCCAGCAGCTTAGTACTAGCGGAACAAAATGAGCAGTTCTTC. Its protein is CASSLVLAEQNEQFF. This sequence joins TRBV7-9 and TRBJ2-1; 8 nucleotides line up with TRBD2. With 1 base clipped from V and 7 bases from J, the junction kept 6 bases outside the gene matches. The germline gives CDR1 SEHNR, CDR2 FQNEAQ (reference sequence). This CDR3 contains 15 residues.

This clone has a handful of counts. The sample has other DNA sequences that encode this CDR3 too. This chain joins TRBV12-3 or TRBV12-4 and TRBJ1-5; D is unclear. The CDR3 is made up of 12 amino acids. Trimming cost V 5 bases and J 5 bases, with 7 bases left between them. The CDR3 nucleotides read TGTGCCAGCAGTCCAGGTTATCAGCCCCAGCATTTT. Translation: CASSPGYQPQHF.

The V gene is TRBV27, the J gene TRBJ2-1, with TRBD2 matching over 14 bases. J gave up 9 bases and V 3 bases, and 7 bases lay outside the gene matches. Germline CDR1 is MNHEY and CDR2 is SMNVEV (reference sequence). The CDR3 totals 16 residues. The CDR3 DNA reads as TGTGCCAGCAGTTTCACGACTAGCGGGGGGGCCAGTGAGCAGTTCTTC. It codes for CASSFTTSGGASEQFF.

The sample holds a few counts of this clone. V usage is TRBV11-3 and J usage is TRBJ2-1; 12 positions match TRBD2. CDR1 is SGHNT, CDR2 YENEEA, per germline. The CDR3 spans 19 residues. V was pared by 5 bases and J by 4 bases, with 15 bases of the junction left unmatched. CDR3 coding DNA: TGTGCCAGCAGCACCCGCTGGTCGGGAGGGACTAGCGGGTACAATGAGCAGTTCTTC. Amino acid sequence: CASSTRWSGGTSGYNEQFF. The full variable domain, completed using reference TRBV11-3 and TRBJ2-1, is EAGVVQSPRYKIIEKKQPVAFWCNPISGHNTLYWYLQNLGQGPELLIRYENEEAVDDSQLPKDRFSAERLKGVDSTLKIQPAELGDSAVYLCASSTRWSGGTSGYNEQFFGPGTRLTVL.

CDR3 residues: CASSEYSQEAFF. CDR3 bases: TGTGCCAGCAGTGAATATAGCCAGGAAGCTTTCTTT. The chain combines TRBV25-1 with TRBJ1-1; D call uncertain. In germline, CDR1 is MGHDK, CDR2 SYGVNS. This CDR3 contains 12 residues. V lost 0 bases and J 8 bases, leaving 7 bases between the germline ends.

The V and J genes are TRBV29-1 and TRBJ2-7; TRBD2 matches 7 bases. The CDR3 is 12 amino acids. The V segment lost 3 bases and the J segment 5 bases; nucleotides outside the gene matches: 4. CDR1 and CDR2 from the germline V gene are SQVTM and ANQGSEA. This CDR3 reads CSVEGTTNEQYF. In nucleotides, the CDR3 is TGCAGCGTTGAGGGGACTACCAACGAGCAGTACTTC.

This clone was counted a single time. The CDR3 coding sequence is TGTGCCAGCAGTCGGACAGGGGGCACAGATACGCAGTATTTT. Translating gives CASSRTGGTDTQYF. The chain combines TRBV2 with TRBJ2-3; 9 bases line up with TRBD1. This CDR3 has 14 residues. J gave up 1 base and V 5 bases, and 1 base lay outside the gene matches. Germline CDR1 SNHLY, CDR2 FYNNEI.

The table lists this clone with a count of one. This chain uses TRBV5-1 with TRBJ1-4; 7 bases map to TRBD1. V lost 3 bases and J lost 5; bases outside the gene matches: 4. Germline CDR1 and CDR2: SGHRS and YFSETQ. This CDR3 contains 14 residues. CDR3: CASSWTGPNEKLFF. CDR3 bases: TGCGCCAGCAGCTGGACAGGACCGAATGAAAAACTGTTTTTT. Drawing the rest from reference TRBV5-1 and TRBJ1-4, the complete variable domain is KAGVTQTPRYLIKTRGQQVTLSCSPISGHRSVSWYQQTPGQGLQFLFEYFSETQRNKGNFPGRFSGRQFSNSRSEMNVSTLELGDSALYLCASSWTGPNEKLFFGSGTQLSVL.